The 9 T cell receptor beta chains reported below all come from one sample, sequenced in a study of cytomegalovirus exposure and HLA in healthy donors. With 60 Vbeta and 13 Jbeta primers, the PCR was carried out. The table came from immunoSEQ multiplex PCR; TCRdb's copy has only in-frame clones and leaves some out. The data contain roughly 180,000 clones, roughly 80% of them singletons. Sequencing used PBMCs. Receptors were obtained from a woman younger than 30 in good health and CMV-seronegative.

The rearrangement joins TRBV15 to TRBJ2-1; D possibly corresponds to TRBD2 (5 bases). Trimming removed 1 base from V and 8 bases from J, with 15 bases in between. The CDR3 covers 15 residues. CDR1 and CDR2 from the germline V gene are LNHNV and YYDKDF (reference sequence). In DNA, the CDR3 is TGTGCCACCAGCAGAGCGCGTCTAGCTTTCGATGAGCAGTTCTTC. Its translation is CATSRARLAFDEQFF.

This clone was picked up a small number of times. The genes are TRBV23-1 and TRBJ2-7; no reliable D call. TRBV23-1 is annotated as an ORF whose role is uncertain. Trimming left V 0 bases short and J 3 bases short, with 6 bases between. There are 13 residues in the CDR3. The CDR3 is CASSQSDNYEQYF. The DNA for the CDR3 is TGCGCCAGCAGTCAATCCGACAACTACGAGCAGTACTTC.

The CDR3 nucleotides read TGTGCCATCAGTGACCGTGAGGGCCCCAGCACAGATACGCAGTATTTT. It encodes CAISDREGPSTDTQYF. The J gene is TRBJ2-3, the V gene TRBV10-3, with D possibly being TRBD2 (5 bases). The V end was cut by 3 bases, the J end by 0 bases, with 13 bases between. This CDR3 is 16 amino acids long. Germline-derived CDR1 and CDR2 are ENHRY and SYGVKD.

V is TRBV7-8 and J is TRBJ2-2; 12 nucleotides line up with TRBD2. The trim removed 5 bases at V and 6 bases at J, leaving 7 bases unmatched. This CDR3 has 16 amino acids. Germline assignment: CDR1 SGHVS and CDR2 FQNEAQ. This chain's CDR3 is CASSRTSGRFAGELFF. CDR3 coding DNA: TGTGCCAGCAGCCGAACTAGCGGGAGGTTCGCCGGGGAGCTGTTTTTT.

The chain links TRBV28 to TRBJ2-1; TRBD2 matches at 9 bases. CDR3 length: 21 residues. Germline V gene data show CDR1 as MDHEN and CDR2 as SYDVKM. Trimming cost V 1 base and J 6 bases; bases outside gene matches: 22. In DNA, the CDR3 is TGTGCCAGCAGTTTATTCACCCTCGGAAGAGGTGAGCGGGAGGTCAGCAATGAGCAGTTCTTC. It yields the protein CASSLFTLGRGEREVSNEQFF.

The CDR3 region is CATTPPGVENQPQHF. The CDR3 region has the DNA TGTGCCACCACCCCTCCCGGGGTCGAGAATCAGCCCCAGCATTTT. V is TRBV28 and J is TRBJ1-5; D call uncertain. The V end lost 10 bases, the J end lost 4 bases, and 20 bases lay between the germline ends. In germline, CDR1 is MDHEN, CDR2 SYDVKM. This CDR3 comprises 15 residues.

The chain is built from TRBV28 and TRBJ1-5, with D tentatively TRBD1 (5 bases). The V gene lost 4 bases and the J gene lost 2 bases, with 12 bases spanning the gap. The CDR3 totals 15 residues. The V gene's germline CDR1 is MDHEN and CDR2 SYDVKM. The CDR3 region is CASSSPGLGNQPQHF. CDR3 DNA: TGTGCCAGCAGTTCCCCAGGGCTTGGCAATCAGCCCCAGCATTTT.

This chain links TRBV6-5 with TRBJ2-7; D is perhaps TRBD2 (6 bases). CDR1 MNHEY and CDR2 SVGAGI come from the germline V gene. This CDR3 spans 15 amino acids. V lost 0 bases and J 7 bases, leaving 16 bases between the germline ends. The CDR3 protein is CASSYSGLRGGEQYF. The CDR3 coding sequence is TGTGCCAGCAGTTACTCCGGCCTTAGGGGAGGTGAGCAGTACTTC.

The chain joins TRBV28 to TRBJ2-5; TRBD2 matches at 7 bases. V trimming: 7 bases; J trimming: 1 base; junction bases outside the gene matches: 3. CDR1 is MDHEN and CDR2 is SYDVKM in the germline V gene. This CDR3 contains 13 residues. The CDR3 loop is CASTSGGQETQYF. CDR3 in DNA: TGTGCCAGCACCTCGGGAGGCCAAGAGACCCAGTACTTC.